Listed below are T cell receptor beta chains from one sample, sequenced in a study of early T cells in non-severe SARS-CoV-2 infection. TCRdb reprocessed the 5' RACE reads with MiXCR, giving one entry per CDR3 protein. Of roughly 120,000 distinct CDR3 sequences in the sample, approximately 15% were seen once. What was sequenced was whole blood. These receptors were obtained from an adult who was a healthcare worker with PCR-confirmed SARS-CoV-2 infection or an uninfected control (not recorded which). CDR3s include the opening cysteine and the closing phenylalanine or tryptophan. Fields, in order: clone size, V gene, J gene, D gene, CDR3 protein, CDR3 DNA. A D gene is named only where the DNA matches it firmly. For some rows the clone size is stated as once, few or many, or as a class when expanded; others skip it.

>many|TRBV5-1|TRBJ1-1|-
CASSPITGRITEAFF
TGCGCCAGCAGCCCAATAACAGGGCGGATCACTGAAGCTTTCTTT
>few|TRBV7-9|TRBJ2-5|-
CASSTGKETQYF
TGTGCCAGCAGTACAGGGAAAGAGACCCAGTACTTC
>many|TRBV5-5|TRBJ2-7|-
CASTHRHSYEQYF
TGTGCCAGCACTCACAGGCACTCCTACGAGCAGTACTTC
>-|TRBV7-9|TRBJ2-4|TRBD1
CASSLGGQGGNIQYF
TGTGCCAGCAGCTTAGGAGGACAGGGGGGAAACATTCAGTACTTC
>few|TRBV7-3|TRBJ2-2|-
CASSSSGDRGRANTGELFF
TGTGCCAGCAGCTCCTCGGGCGATAGGGGCCGCGCGAACACCGGGGAGCTGTTTTTT
>many|TRBV20-1|TRBJ2-3|-
CSALLGSTDTQYF
TGCAGTGCTCTCCTCGGAAGCACAGATACGCAGTATTTT
>-|TRBV12-3/TRBV12-4|TRBJ2-6|-
CASSFSGIGANVLTF
TGTGCCAGCAGTTTCTCGGGGATCGGGGCCAACGTCCTGACTTTC
>few|TRBV12-3/TRBV12-4|TRBJ2-1|TRBD2
CACKRGKPPYNEQFF
TGTGCCTGCAAGCGGGGGAAACCCCCTTACAATGAGCAGTTCTTC
>few|TRBV9|TRBJ2-3|-
CASSVEWGGAQYF
TGTGCCAGCAGCGTAGAGTGGGGCGGGGCGCAGTATTTT
>few|TRBV5-1|TRBJ1-6|-
CASSLGQAQASPLHF
TGCGCCAGCAGCTTGGGACAGGCCCAAGCCTCACCCCTCCACTTT
>few|TRBV4-1|TRBJ1-2|-
CASSQETGAGYTF
TGCGCCAGCAGCCAAGAGACAGGTGCTGGCTACACCTTC
>-|TRBV9|TRBJ1-2|TRBD1
CASSAAMTPGQGARSGYTF
TGTGCCAGCAGCGCTGCCATGACACCGGGACAGGGGGCGCGAAGCGGCTACACCTTC
>few|TRBV13|TRBJ2-1|-
CASSLGRAWQHEQFF
TGTGCCAGCAGCTTAGGCCGGGCATGGCAGCATGAGCAGTTCTTC
>few|TRBV10-3|TRBJ2-7|-
CAISESRAGEQYF
TGTGCCATCAGTGAGTCCAGGGCTGGAGAGCAGTACTTC
>-|TRBV11-2|TRBJ2-3|TRBD2
CASTHTSGGGDTQYF
TGTGCCAGCACCCATACTAGCGGAGGCGGAGATACGCAGTATTTT
>-|TRBV7-9|TRBJ2-5|TRBD1
CASSPWDSQETQYF
TGTGCCAGCAGCCCGTGGGACAGCCAAGAGACCCAGTACTTC
>-|TRBV12-3/TRBV12-4|TRBJ2-7|-
CASSLVGGGSYEQYF
TGTGCCAGCAGTTTAGTTGGAGGCGGGTCCTACGAGCAGTACTTC
>-|TRBV24-1|TRBJ1-5|-
CATSAAGTSQPQRF
TGTGCCACCAGTGCCGCAGGGACTAGTCAGCCCCAGCGTTTT
>-|TRBV5-1|TRBJ2-1|TRBD2
CASSSSSGGFNEQFF
TGCGCCAGCAGCTCGTCTAGCGGGGGGTTCAATGAGCAGTTCTTC
>few|TRBV29-1|TRBJ2-2|-
CSVGLATGELFF
TGCAGCGTTGGCCTAGCGACCGGGGAGCTGTTTTTT
>many|TRBV19|TRBJ2-3|TRBD2
CASKASGVSDTQYF
TGTGCCAGCAAGGCTAGCGGGGTTTCAGATACGCAGTATTTT
>few|TRBV3-1|TRBJ2-1|-
CASSRGTFSYNEQFF
TGTGCCAGCAGCAGAGGGACTTTTTCCTACAATGAGCAGTTCTTC
>few|TRBV3-1|TRBJ1-6|-
CASSQGSSPLHF
TGTGCCAGCAGCCAAGGATCCTCACCCCTCCACTTT
>-|TRBV6-5|TRBJ2-7|-
CASSSRDISYEQYF
TGTGCCAGCAGTTCGCGGGACATCTCCTACGAGCAGTACTTC
>few|TRBV7-3|TRBJ2-5|-
CASSLLGLTQETQYF
TGTGCCAGCAGCTTATTGGGCCTCACTCAAGAGACCCAGTACTTC
>few|TRBV5-1|TRBJ2-4|-
CASSYTSRDIQYF
TGCGCCAGCAGCTACACCTCTCGGGACATTCAGTACTTC
>-|TRBV20-1|TRBJ2-1|-
CSAWTNEQFF
TGCAGTGCTTGGACCAATGAGCAGTTCTTC
>few|TRBV12-5|TRBJ2-3|-
CASEQLGPTQYF
TGTGCTAGTGAACAGTTGGGCCCTACGCAGTATTTT
>-|TRBV12-3/TRBV12-4|TRBJ2-3|-
CASRTGPTDTQYF
TGTGCCAGCAGGACGGGCCCCACAGATACGCAGTATTTT
>-|TRBV7-2|TRBJ2-1|-
CASSLVFAGHNEQFF
TGTGCCAGCAGCTTGGTTTTCGCGGGCCACAATGAGCAGTTCTTC
>many|TRBV2|TRBJ1-5|TRBD1
CASTTGDSNQPQHF
TGTGCCAGCACCACAGGGGACAGCAATCAGCCCCAGCATTTT
>-|TRBV3-1|TRBJ2-3|-
CASSLPQRVDTQYF
TGTGCCAGCAGCCTCCCTCAAAGAGTTGATACGCAGTATTTT
>-|TRBV20-1|TRBJ2-1|TRBD2
CSARVPGTSSNEQFF
TGCAGTGCTAGAGTCCCCGGGACTAGTAGCAATGAGCAGTTCTTC
>few|TRBV12-3/TRBV12-4|TRBJ1-1|-
CASSFRGARAFF
TGTGCCAGCAGTTTCCGGGGGGCGAGGGCTTTCTTT
>-|TRBV5-1|TRBJ2-5|TRBD2
CASSNGLAGGQETQYF
TGCGCCAGCAGCAACGGACTAGCGGGGGGGCAAGAGACCCAGTACTTC
>few|TRBV12-3/TRBV12-4|TRBJ1-2|-
CASSYSNGAYYGYTF
TGTGCCAGCAGTTACTCTAATGGGGCTTACTATGGCTACACCTTC